The clone carrying this TCR beta chain showed up many times. The antigen is not known. The data derive from a study of cytomegalovirus exposure and HLA in healthy donors. Whole-study results and caveats: Some TCR beta chains (roughly 160 of them) were listed as cytomegalovirus-associated. Presence/absence analyses rested on an assumption that sequencing depth was roughly uniform across donors.

The PCR was carried out with 60 Vbeta primers and 13 Jbeta primers. The repertoire was sequenced with immunoSEQ multiplex PCR; TCRdb's copy has only in-frame clones and lacks some. The sample includes over 150,000 clones, about 80% seen only once; the top ten take about 1.5%. Unmatched junction bases numbered 4, after V lost 6 bases and J lost 6 bases. The CDR3 totals 13 residues. Germline CDR1 MNHEY, CDR2 SVGAGI. The rearrangement joins TRBV6-5 to TRBJ2-1; 8 bases are shared with TRBD2. What was sequenced was PBMCs. This TCR derives from a woman aged 30 to 39 in good health and CMV-seropositive. CDR3 in amino acids: CASRSSGFNEQFF. The CDR3 coding sequence is TGTGCCAGCAGGTCTAGCGGGTTCAATGAGCAGTTCTTC.